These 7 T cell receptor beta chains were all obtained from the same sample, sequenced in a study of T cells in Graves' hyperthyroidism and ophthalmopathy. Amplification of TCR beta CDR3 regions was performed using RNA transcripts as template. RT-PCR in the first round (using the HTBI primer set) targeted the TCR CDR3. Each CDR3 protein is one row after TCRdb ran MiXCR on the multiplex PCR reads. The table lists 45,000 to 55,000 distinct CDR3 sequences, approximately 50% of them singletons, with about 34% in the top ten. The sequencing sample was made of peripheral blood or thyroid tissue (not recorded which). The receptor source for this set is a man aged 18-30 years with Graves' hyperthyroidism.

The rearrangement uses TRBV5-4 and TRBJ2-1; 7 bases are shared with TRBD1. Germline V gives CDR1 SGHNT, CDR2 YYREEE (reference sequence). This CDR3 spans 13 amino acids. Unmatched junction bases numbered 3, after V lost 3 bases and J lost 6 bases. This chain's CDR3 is CASSWDRVNEQFF. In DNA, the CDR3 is TGTGCCAGCAGCTGGGACAGAGTCAATGAGCAGTTCTTC.

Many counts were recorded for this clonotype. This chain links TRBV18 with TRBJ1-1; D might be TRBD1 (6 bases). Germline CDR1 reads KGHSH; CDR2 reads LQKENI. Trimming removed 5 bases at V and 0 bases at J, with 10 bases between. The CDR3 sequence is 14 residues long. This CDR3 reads CASSVDRLNTEAFF. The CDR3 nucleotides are TGTGCCAGCTCAGTCGACAGGCTGAACACTGAAGCTTTCTTT.

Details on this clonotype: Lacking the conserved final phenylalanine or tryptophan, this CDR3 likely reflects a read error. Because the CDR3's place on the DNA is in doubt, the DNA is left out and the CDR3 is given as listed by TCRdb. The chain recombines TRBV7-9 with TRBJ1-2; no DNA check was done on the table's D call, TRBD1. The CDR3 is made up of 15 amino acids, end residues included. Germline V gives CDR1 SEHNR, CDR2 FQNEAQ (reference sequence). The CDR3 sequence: CASSSRQDLWYGYAS.

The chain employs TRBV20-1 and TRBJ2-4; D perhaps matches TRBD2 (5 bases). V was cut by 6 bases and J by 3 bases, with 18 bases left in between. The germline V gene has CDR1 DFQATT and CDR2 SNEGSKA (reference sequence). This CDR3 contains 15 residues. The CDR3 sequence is CSAPVVYGVKNIQYF. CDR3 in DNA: TGCAGTGCCCCAGTGGTCTACGGGGTCAAAAACATTCAGTACTTC.

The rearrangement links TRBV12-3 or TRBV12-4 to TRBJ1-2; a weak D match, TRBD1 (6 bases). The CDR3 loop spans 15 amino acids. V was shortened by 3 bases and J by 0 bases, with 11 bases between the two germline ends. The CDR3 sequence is CASSLRTVSNYGYTF. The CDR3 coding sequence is TGTGCCAGCAGTTTGAGGACAGTATCTAACTATGGCTACACCTTC.

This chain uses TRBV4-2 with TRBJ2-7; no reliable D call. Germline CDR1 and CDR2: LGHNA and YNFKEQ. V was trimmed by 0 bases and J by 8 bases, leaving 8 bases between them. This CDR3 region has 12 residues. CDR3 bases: TGTGCCAGCAGCCAAGATCGACAACAGCAGTACTTC. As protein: CASSQDRQQQYF.

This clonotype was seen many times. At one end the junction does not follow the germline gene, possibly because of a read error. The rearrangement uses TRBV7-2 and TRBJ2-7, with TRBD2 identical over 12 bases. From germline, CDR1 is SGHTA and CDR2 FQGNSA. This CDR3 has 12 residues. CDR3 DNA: TGTGCCAGCAGCCAAACTAGCGGGGGGCCTACTTTC. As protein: CASSQTSGGPTF.